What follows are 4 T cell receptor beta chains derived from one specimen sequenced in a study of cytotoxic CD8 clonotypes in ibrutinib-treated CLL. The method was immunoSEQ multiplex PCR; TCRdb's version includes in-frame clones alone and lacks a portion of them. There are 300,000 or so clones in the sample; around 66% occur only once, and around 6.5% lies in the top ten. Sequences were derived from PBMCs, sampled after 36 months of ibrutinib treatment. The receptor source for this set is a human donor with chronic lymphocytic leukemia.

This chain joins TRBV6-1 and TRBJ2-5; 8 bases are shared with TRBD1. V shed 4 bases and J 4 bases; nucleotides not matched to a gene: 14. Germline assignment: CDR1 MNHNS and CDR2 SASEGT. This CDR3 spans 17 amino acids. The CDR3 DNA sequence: TGTGCCAGCAGTGCCCGGACAGGGAGTACGAGAGGAGAGACCCAGTACTTC. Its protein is CASSARTGSTRGETQYF.

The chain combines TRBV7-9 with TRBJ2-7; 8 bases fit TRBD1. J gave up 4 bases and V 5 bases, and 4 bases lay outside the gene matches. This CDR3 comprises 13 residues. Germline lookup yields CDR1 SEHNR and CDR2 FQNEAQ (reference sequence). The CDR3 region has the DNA TGTGCCAGCAGCCCAGACAGGGGATACGAGCAGTACTTC. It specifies CASSPDRGYEQYF.

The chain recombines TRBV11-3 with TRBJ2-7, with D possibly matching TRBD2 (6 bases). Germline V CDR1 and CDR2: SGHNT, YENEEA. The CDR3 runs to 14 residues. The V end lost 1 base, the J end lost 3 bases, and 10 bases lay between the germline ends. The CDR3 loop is CASSLGNGGYEQYF. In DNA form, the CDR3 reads TGTGCCAGCAGCTTAGGGAACGGGGGCTACGAGCAGTACTTC.

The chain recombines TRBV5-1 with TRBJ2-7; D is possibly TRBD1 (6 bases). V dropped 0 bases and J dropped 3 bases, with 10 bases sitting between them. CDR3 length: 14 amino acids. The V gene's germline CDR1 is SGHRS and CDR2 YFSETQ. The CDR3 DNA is TGCGCCAGCAGCTTGGGACAGGAGAACTACGAGCAGTACTTC. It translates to CASSLGQENYEQYF.